The TCR beta chain under discussion was sequenced for a study of low-dose radiotherapy and immunotherapy resistance in tumors. Study overall: Cohort 1 got 0.5 Gy per fraction every 2 weeks, 6.5 Gy in total. Each two-week cycle included intravenous cyclophosphamide 200 mg/m2, given one day before radiation and immunotherapy. Oral administration of aspirin 300 mg daily occurred for four cycles, commencing at cycle 1 day 1.

Priming of first-strand cDNA relied on TRAV- and TRBV-specific primers (covering alpha and beta chains). Both a constant-region primer and a V-primer adapter served to amplify TCRs across roughly 20 PCR cycles. Amplification of the isolated mRNA used in vitro transcription. TCRdb analysed the reads with MiXCR anew, one entry per CDR3 protein. The sample lists roughly 38,000 distinct CDR3 sequences, roughly 20% seen once, with 8% to 10% in the top ten. At least ten counts were recorded for this clonotype. V was shortened by 2 bases and J by 3 bases, with 11 bases between the two germline ends. The V gene's germline CDR1 is MNHEY and CDR2 SMNVEV (reference sequence). The CDR3 consists of 14 residues. Specified time point: after trial treatment. Treatment reported: LDRT plus nivolumab, ipilimumab, low-dose cyclophosphamide and aspirin (RACIN trial).

This TCR was recovered from a female donor with ovarian cancer. The sample here was PBMCs, taken after low-dose radiotherapy plus immunotherapy. The chain carries TRBV27 and TRBJ2-7; TRBD2 is a possible D gene (5 bases). The CDR3 loop reads CASSLGGRGYEQYF. The CDR3 DNA sequence: TGTGCCAGCAGTTTAGGCGGGCGCGGCTACGAGCAGTACTTC.